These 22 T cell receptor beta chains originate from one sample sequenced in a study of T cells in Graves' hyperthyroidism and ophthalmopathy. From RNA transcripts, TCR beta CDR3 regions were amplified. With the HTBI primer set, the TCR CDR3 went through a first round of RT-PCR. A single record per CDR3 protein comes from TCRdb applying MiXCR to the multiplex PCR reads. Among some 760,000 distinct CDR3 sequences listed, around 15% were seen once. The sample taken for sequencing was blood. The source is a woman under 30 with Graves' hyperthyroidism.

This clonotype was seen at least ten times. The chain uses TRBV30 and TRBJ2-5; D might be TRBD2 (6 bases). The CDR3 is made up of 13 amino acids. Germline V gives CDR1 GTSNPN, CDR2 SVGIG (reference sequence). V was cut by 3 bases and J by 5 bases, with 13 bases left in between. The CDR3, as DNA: TGTGCCTGGAGCCAGGGACTGGGGGAGACCCAGTACTTC. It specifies CAWSQGLGETQYF.

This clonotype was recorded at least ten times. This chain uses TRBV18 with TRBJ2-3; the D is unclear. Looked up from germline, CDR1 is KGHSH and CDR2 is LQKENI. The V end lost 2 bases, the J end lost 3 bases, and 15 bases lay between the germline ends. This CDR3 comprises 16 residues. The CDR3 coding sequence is TGTGCCAGCTCACCATCCCCCTCTAAACGGACAGATACGCAGTATTTT. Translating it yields CASSPSPSKRTDTQYF.

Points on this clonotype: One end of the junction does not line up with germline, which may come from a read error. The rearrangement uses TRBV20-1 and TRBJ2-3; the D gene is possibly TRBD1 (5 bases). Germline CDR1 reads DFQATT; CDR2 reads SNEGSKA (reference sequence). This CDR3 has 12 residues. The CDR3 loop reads CSVPIGTGTQYF. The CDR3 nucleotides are TGCAGTGTCCCGATTGGAACAGGTACGCAGTATTTT.

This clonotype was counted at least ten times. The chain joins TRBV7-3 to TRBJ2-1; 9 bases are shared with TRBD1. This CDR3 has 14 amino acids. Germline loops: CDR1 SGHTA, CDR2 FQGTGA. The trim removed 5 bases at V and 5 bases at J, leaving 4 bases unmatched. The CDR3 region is CASSPTGGHNEQFF. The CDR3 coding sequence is TGTGCCAGCAGCCCGACAGGGGGTCACAATGAGCAGTTCTTC.

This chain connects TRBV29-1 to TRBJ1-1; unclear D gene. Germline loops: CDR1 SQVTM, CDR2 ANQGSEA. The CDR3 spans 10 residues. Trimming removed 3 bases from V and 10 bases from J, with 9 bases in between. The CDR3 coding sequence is TGCAGCGTTGATTCTCCCGGAGCTTTCTTT. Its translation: CSVDSPGAFF. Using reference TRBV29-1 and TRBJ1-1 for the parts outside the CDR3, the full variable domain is SAVISQKPSRDICQRGTSLTIQCQVDSQVTMMFWYRQQPGQSLTLIATANQGSEATYESGFVIDKFPISRPNLTFSTLTVSNMSPEDSSIYLCSVDSPGAFFGQGTRLTVV.

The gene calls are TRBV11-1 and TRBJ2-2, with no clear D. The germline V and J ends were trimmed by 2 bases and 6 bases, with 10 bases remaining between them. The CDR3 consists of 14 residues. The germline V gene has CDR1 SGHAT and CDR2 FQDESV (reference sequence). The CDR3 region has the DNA TGTGCCAGCAGCTTATATACCGGCTCCGGGGAGCTGTTTTTT. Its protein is CASSLYTGSGELFF.

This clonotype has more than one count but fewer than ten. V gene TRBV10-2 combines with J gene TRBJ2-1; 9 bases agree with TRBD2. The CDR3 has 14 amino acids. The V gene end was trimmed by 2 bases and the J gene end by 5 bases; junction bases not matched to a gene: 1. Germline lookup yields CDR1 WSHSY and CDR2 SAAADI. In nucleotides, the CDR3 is TGCGCCAGCAGTGAGAGCGGGAGGAACAATGAGCAGTTCTTC. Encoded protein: CASSESGRNNEQFF.

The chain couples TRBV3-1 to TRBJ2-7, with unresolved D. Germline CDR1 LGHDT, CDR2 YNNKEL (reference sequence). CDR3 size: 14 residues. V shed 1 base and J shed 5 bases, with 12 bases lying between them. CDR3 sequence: CASSQAGGWDEQYF. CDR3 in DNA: TGTGCCAGCAGCCAAGCGGGTGGTTGGGACGAGCAGTACTTC.

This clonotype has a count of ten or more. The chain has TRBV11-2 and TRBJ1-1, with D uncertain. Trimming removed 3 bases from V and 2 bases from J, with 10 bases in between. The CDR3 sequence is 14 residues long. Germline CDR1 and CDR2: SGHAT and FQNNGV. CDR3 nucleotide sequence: TGTGCCAGCAGCTTTAGATGGGCTAACACTGAAGCTTTCTTT. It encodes CASSFRWANTEAFF.

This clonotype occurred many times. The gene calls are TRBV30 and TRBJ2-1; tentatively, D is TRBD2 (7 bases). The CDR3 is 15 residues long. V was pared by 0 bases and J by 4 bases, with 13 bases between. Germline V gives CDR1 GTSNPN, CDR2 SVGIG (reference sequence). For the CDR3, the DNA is TGTGCCTGGAGTGTACCCAGCGGGACATACAATGAGCAGTTCTTC. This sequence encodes CAWSVPSGTYNEQFF.

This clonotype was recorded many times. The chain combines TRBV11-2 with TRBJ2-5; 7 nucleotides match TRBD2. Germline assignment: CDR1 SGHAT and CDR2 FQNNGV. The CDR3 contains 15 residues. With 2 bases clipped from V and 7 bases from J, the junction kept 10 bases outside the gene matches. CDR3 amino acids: CASSLTRTSGGTQYF. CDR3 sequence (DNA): TGTGCCAGCAGCTTAACTCGGACTAGTGGAGGGACCCAGTACTTC.

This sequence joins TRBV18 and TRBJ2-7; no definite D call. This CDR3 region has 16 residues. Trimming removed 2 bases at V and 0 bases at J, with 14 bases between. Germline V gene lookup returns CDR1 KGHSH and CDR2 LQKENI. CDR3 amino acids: CASSPNSPVGSYEQYF. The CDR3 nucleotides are TGTGCCAGCTCACCAAATTCTCCTGTAGGCTCCTACGAGCAGTACTTC.

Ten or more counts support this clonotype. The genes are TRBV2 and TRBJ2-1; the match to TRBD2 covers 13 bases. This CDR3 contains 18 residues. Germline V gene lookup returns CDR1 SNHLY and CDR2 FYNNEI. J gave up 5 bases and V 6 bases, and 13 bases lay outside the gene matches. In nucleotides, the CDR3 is TGTGCCAGCAGGGTACTAGCGGGAGGGCCGAAGGATCACAATGAGCAGTTCTTC. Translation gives CASRVLAGGPKDHNEQFF.

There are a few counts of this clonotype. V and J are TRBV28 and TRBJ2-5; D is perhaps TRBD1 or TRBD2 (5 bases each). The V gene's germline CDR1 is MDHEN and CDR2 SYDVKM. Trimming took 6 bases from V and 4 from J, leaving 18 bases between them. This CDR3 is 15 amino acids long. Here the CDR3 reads CASSWGRDQRETQYF. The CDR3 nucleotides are TGTGCCAGCAGCTGGGGCCGGGACCAACGAGAGACCCAGTACTTC.

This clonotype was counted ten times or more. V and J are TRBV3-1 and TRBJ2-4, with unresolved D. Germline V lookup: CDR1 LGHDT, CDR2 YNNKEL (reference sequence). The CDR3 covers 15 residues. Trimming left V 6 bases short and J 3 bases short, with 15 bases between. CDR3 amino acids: CASSETEWGKNIQYF. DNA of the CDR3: TGTGCCAGCAGTGAGACCGAGTGGGGCAAAAACATTCAGTACTTC.

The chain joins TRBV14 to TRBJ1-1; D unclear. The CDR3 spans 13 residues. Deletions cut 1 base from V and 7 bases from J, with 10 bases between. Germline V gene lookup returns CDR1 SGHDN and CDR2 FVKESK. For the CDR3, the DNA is TGTGCCAGCAGCCAAGCTAAGGGCCGTGAAGCTTTCTTT. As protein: CASSQAKGREAFF.

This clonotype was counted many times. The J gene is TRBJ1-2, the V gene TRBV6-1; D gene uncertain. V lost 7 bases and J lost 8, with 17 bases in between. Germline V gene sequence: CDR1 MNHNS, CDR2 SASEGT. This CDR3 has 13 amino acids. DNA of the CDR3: TGTGCCAGCAATCGAAACGGTGTTGGAGGCTACACCTTC. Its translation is CASNRNGVGGYTF.

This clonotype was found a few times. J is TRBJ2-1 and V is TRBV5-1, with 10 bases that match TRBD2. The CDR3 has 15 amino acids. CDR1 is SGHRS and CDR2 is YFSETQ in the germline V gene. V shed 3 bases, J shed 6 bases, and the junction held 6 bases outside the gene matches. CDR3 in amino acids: CASSYYSGGSNEQFF. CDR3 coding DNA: TGCGCCAGCAGCTACTATAGCGGGGGGAGCAATGAGCAGTTCTTC.

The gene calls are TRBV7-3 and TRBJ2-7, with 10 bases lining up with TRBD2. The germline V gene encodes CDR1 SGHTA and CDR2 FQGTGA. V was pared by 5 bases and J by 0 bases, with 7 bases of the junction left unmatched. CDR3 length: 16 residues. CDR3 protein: CASSLEREGRSYEQYF. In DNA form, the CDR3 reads TGTGCCAGCAGCCTCGAGCGGGAGGGCCGCTCCTACGAGCAGTACTTC. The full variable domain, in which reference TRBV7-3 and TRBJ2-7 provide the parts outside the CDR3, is GAGVSQTPSNKVTEKGKYVELRCDPISGHTALYWYRQSLGQGPEFLIYFQGTGAADDSGLPNDRFFAVRPEGSVSTLKIQRTERGDSAVYLCASSLEREGRSYEQYFGPGTRLTVT.

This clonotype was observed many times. The CDR3 loop is CASRPQGGHEQYF. The CDR3 bases are TGTGCCAGCAGACCCCAGGGGGGTCACGAGCAGTACTTC. This chain joins TRBV28 and TRBJ2-7; D perhaps matches TRBD1 (7 bases). Germline V CDR1 and CDR2: MDHEN, SYDVKM. This CDR3 is 13 amino acids long. Trimming shortened V by 6 bases and J by 5 bases, and 14 bases separated the two germline ends.

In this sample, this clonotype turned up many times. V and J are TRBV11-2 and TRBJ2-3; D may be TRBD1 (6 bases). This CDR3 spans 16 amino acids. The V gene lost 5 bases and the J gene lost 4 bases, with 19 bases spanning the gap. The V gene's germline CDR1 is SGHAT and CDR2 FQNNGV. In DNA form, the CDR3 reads TGTGCCAGCAGCCCGTTTACAGGGAAGTTCTCAGATACGCAGTATTTT. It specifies CASSPFTGKFSDTQYF.

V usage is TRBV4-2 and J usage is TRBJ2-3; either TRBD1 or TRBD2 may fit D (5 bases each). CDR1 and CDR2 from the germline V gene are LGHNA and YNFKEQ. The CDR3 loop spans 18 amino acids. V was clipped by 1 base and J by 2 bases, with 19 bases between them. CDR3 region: CASSQASAEGRTTDTQYF. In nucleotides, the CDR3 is TGTGCCAGCAGCCAAGCGTCTGCCGAGGGACGAACCACAGATACGCAGTATTTT.